The 15 T cell receptor beta chains below all came from one sample that was sequenced in a study of cytomegalovirus exposure and HLA in healthy donors. Researchers ran the PCR with 60 Vbeta and 13 Jbeta primers. Method: immunoSEQ multiplex PCR; TCRdb's copy keeps in-frame clones and lacks some. Of 90,000 to 110,000 clones listed, 65% to 85% are singletons. The sample was PBMCs. The receptor set was obtained from a male donor in good health and CMV-seronegative.

The rearrangement uses TRBV7-2 and TRBJ2-7; 7 bases line up with TRBD2. Germline values: CDR1 SGHTA, CDR2 FQGNSA. The ends lost 5 bases at V and 0 bases at J; junction bases unmatched: 1. CDR3 length: 13 amino acids. CDR3: CASSRDYSYEQYF. The CDR3 DNA reads as TGTGCCAGCAGCCGGGACTACTCCTACGAGCAGTACTTC.

The rearrangement links TRBV2 to TRBJ2-2; 7 bases fit TRBD2. Germline V lookup: CDR1 SNHLY, CDR2 FYNNEI. The CDR3 consists of 16 residues. Losses at the gene ends were 6 bases for V and 3 bases for J; bases not matched to a gene: 10. This CDR3 reads CASSVGRDYYTGELFF. The CDR3 DNA follows: TGTGCCAGCAGCGTAGGTAGGGACTACTACACCGGGGAGCTGTTTTTT. The variable domain in full, completed from reference TRBV2 and TRBJ2-2, reads EPEVTQTPSHQVTQMGQEVILRCVPISNHLYFYWYRQILGQKVEFLVSFYNNEISEKSEIFDDQFSVERPDGSNFTLKIRSTKLEDSAMYFCASSVGRDYYTGELFFGEGSRLTVL.

This chain connects TRBV28 to TRBJ2-3; 9 bases match TRBD2. This CDR3 region has 14 residues. CDR1 and CDR2 (germline): MDHEN, SYDVKM. The J segment lost 1 base and the V segment lost 7 bases, leaving 3 bases of the junction unmatched. The CDR3 nucleotides are TGTGCCAGCACTAGCGGGACACGCACAGATACGCAGTATTTT. Protein: CASTSGTRTDTQYF.

This clone was detected once. V gene TRBV2 combines with J gene TRBJ2-7; 7 bases align to TRBD1. V dropped 6 bases and J dropped 0; count of bases not matched to a gene: 8. This CDR3 contains 15 residues. Germline assignment: CDR1 SNHLY and CDR2 FYNNEI. CDR3 DNA: TGTGCCAGCAGCACAGGGGCAGGGGGCTCCTACGAGCAGTACTTC. It specifies CASSTGAGGSYEQYF.

The chain couples TRBV5-1 to TRBJ2-3; TRBD1 is a possible D gene (6 bases). The germline V and J ends were trimmed by 4 bases and 4 bases, with 22 bases remaining between them. The germline V gene has CDR1 SGHRS and CDR2 YFSETQ. This CDR3 has 17 residues. CDR3 DNA: TGCGCCAGCAGCCTTAGGGGGACGTTCGATAGGGCAGATACGCAGTATTTT. Translated, it gives CASSLRGTFDRADTQYF.

V is TRBV21-1 and J is TRBJ2-7; the D call of TRBD1 is as the table states it, not checked on the DNA. TRBV21-1 is described as a pseudogene. The length of the CDR3 is 14 residues. The CDR3 sequence is CASRHDSRSSEQYF. The CDR3 DNA reads as TGTGCCAGCAGACATGACAGCCGGTCCTCCGAGCAGTACTTC.

This clone was found a few times. The V gene is TRBV6-1, the J gene TRBJ2-7; 8 bases match TRBD2. This CDR3 comprises 13 residues. V dropped 6 bases and J dropped 3; count of bases not matched to a gene: 4. The germline V gene encodes CDR1 MNHNS and CDR2 SASEGT. The DNA of the CDR3 is TGTGCCAGCAGCGGCGGGAGGATCTACGAGCAGTACTTC. It codes for CASSGGRIYEQYF.

There are a few counts of this clone. Written as DNA, the CDR3 is TGCGCCAGCAGCTTATTACAGGGGACTGAAGCTTTCTTT. Translating gives CASSLLQGTEAFF. This sequence joins TRBV5-1 and TRBJ1-1, with 7 positions matching TRBD1. V lost 2 bases and J lost 5; bases outside the gene matches: 3. Germline assignment: CDR1 SGHRS and CDR2 YFSETQ. This CDR3 contains 13 residues.

CDR3 DNA: TGTGCCAGCACGCCCCAGGGGGCAACCGGGGAGCTGTTTTTT. Its protein product is CASTPQGATGELFF. This rearrangement joins TRBV6-1 to TRBJ2-2; 8 bases line up with TRBD1. J gave up 5 bases and V 7 bases, and 6 bases lay outside the gene matches. The CDR3 is 14 residues long. The V gene's germline CDR1 is MNHNS and CDR2 SASEGT.

The rearrangement links TRBV4-1 to TRBJ2-7; D gene unclear. The CDR3 is 14 amino acids. Per the germline V gene, CDR1 is MGHRA and CDR2 is YSYEKL. V was cut by 1 base and J by 7 bases, with 14 bases left in between. CDR3 loop: CASSQGLLAKEQYF. The CDR3, as DNA: TGCGCCAGCAGCCAAGGACTTCTTGCGAAAGAGCAGTACTTC.

The chain uses TRBV19 and TRBJ2-3; D remains ambiguous. V lost 3 bases, J lost 4 bases, and 11 bases lay in between. This CDR3 is 14 amino acids long. Germline loops: CDR1 LNHDA, CDR2 SQIVND (reference sequence). The CDR3 sequence: CASSIAQAPDTQYF. DNA of the CDR3: TGTGCCAGTAGTATTGCTCAGGCTCCAGATACGCAGTATTTT.

The rearrangement uses TRBV9 and TRBJ2-5; a possible D gene is TRBD1 (6 bases). The germline V gene encodes CDR1 SGDLS and CDR2 YYNGEE. Trimming stripped 0 bases from V and 4 bases from J, with 10 bases between. The CDR3 has 14 amino acids. In nucleotides, the CDR3 is TGTGCCAGCAGCGTAGGGACAGTCTCAGAGACCCAGTACTTC. Amino acids: CASSVGTVSETQYF.

V gene TRBV19 combines with J gene TRBJ2-2, with D perhaps matching TRBD2 (6 bases). V gave up 7 bases and J gave up 1 base, with 7 bases separating them. Germline V CDR1 and CDR2: LNHDA, SQIVND (reference sequence). The length of the CDR3 is 13 residues. The DNA of the CDR3 is TGTGCCAGTATCGGGGGGAACACCGGGGAGCTGTTTTTT. It encodes CASIGGNTGELFF.

The V gene is TRBV15, the J gene TRBJ2-7, with TRBD1 as a possible D gene (6 bases). CDR3 length equals 16 residues. Germline V gene sequence: CDR1 LNHNV, CDR2 YYDKDF (reference sequence). Trimming cost V 3 bases and J 1 base, with 16 bases left between them. The CDR3 DNA sequence: TGTGCCACCAGCAGCGAACGACAGGTCGCTTCCTACGAGCAGTACTTC. It encodes CATSSERQVASYEQYF.

The chain combines TRBV28 with TRBJ1-1; maybe TRBD1 (5 bases). The V gene's germline CDR1 is MDHEN and CDR2 SYDVKM. Trimming removed 6 bases at V and 8 bases at J, with 22 bases between. This CDR3 is 15 amino acids long. The CDR3 sequence: CASSYIQGTPQEAFF. The CDR3 DNA sequence: TGTGCCAGCAGCTACATCCAGGGAACCCCTCAAGAAGCTTTCTTT. Supplemented by reference TRBV28 and TRBJ1-1, the full variable domain reads DVKVTQSSRYLVKRTGEKVFLECVQDMDHENMFWYRQDPGLGLRLIYFSYDVKMKEKGDIPEGYSVSREKKERFSLILESASTNQTSMYLCASSYIQGTPQEAFFGQGTRLTVV.